This TCR beta chain was obtained from a study of blood T cells in healthy people across ages. Study-level background: With template switching, about one barcoded beta molecule was captured per two T cells.

The germline gives CDR1 MNHEY, CDR2 SMNVEV (reference sequence). Trimming pared 0 bases from V and 3 bases from J, leaving 11 bases between. The CDR3 covers 15 residues. Primed by a sample-barcoded 5' primer and a J-beta primer mix, a second PCR proceeded for about 6 to 11 cycles. One entry per CDR3 protein, called by TCRdb with MiXCR from the 5' RACE reads. Among over a million distinct CDR3 sequences listed, roughly two fifths were seen once. J is TRBJ1-2 and V is TRBV27; a weak D match, TRBD1 (6 bases). Material for sequencing was blood. The sequence was obtained from a woman under 30 in good health. The CDR3 region has the DNA TGTGCCAGCAGTTTATCGACAGGCAATCACTATGGCTACACCTTC. It specifies CASSLSTGNHYGYTF.